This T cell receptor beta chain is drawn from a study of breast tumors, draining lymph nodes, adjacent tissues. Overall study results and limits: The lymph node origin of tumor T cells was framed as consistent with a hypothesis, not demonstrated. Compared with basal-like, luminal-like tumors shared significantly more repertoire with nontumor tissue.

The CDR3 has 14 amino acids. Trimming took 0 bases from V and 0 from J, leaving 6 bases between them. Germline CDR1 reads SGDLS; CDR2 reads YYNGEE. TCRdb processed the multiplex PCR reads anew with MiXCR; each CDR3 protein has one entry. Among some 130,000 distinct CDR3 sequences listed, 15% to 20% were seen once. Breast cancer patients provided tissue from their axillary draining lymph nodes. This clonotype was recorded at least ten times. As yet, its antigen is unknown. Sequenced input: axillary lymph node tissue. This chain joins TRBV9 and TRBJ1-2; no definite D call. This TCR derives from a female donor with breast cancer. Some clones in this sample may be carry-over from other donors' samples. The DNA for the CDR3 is TGTGCCAGCAGCGTAGGGGAGGCTAACTATGGCTACACCTTC. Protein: CASSVGEANYGYTF.